This is a list of T cell receptor beta chains from one sample in a study of T cell repertoires in cytomegalovirus infection. MiXCR was run by TCRdb on the reads, yielding one entry per CDR3 protein. Among about 300,000 distinct CDR3 sequences, 9.6% were seen once, and the ten largest hold 2.5%. Sequencing used PBMCs. Receptors originate from a human donor in good health (CMV status not recorded). Some clones in this sample may be carry-over from other donors' samples. Each CDR3 is given with its conserved first and last residue. Each record gives: D gene, clone size, V gene, J gene, CDR3 DNA, CDR3 protein. D genes are given only for firm matches. Expanded clones get a size class; other rows say once, few or many, or leave the size out.

D: .
size: .
V: TRBV28
J: TRBJ1-1
DNA: TGTGCCAGCAGACCGGGGACCGGGAACACTGAAGCTTTCTTT
CDR3: CASRPGTGNTEAFF

D: .
size: many
V: TRBV6-1
J: TRBJ1-2
DNA: TGTGCCAGCAGAAAGACAGGAAGGAACTATGGCTACACCTTC
CDR3: CASRKTGRNYGYTF

D: .
size: .
V: TRBV20-1
J: TRBJ2-3
DNA: TGCAGTGCCCCCACGGGAGATACGCAGTATTTT
CDR3: CSAPTGDTQYF

D: .
size: many
V: TRBV14
J: TRBJ1-6
DNA: TGTGCCAGCAGCGCAGGGATCTCTAATTCACCCCTCCACTTT
CDR3: CASSAGISNSPLHF

D: .
size: .
V: TRBV5-5
J: TRBJ1-1
DNA: TGTGCCAGCAGCTCTGGAGGGGCGGGGACTGAAGCTTTCTTT
CDR3: CASSSGGAGTEAFF

D: .
size: many
V: TRBV13
J: TRBJ2-3
DNA: TGTGCCAGCAGCTCCCCTCTAGTCGGGGCCCCCACAGATACGCAGTATTTT
CDR3: CASSSPLVGAPTDTQYF

D: .
size: many
V: TRBV9
J: TRBJ2-6
DNA: TGTGCCAGCAGCCCCCGACAGTCGGATAGCTCTGGGGCCAACGTCCTGACTTTC
CDR3: CASSPRQSDSSGANVLTF

D: .
size: .
V: TRBV18
J: TRBJ2-1
DNA: TGTGCCATCTCACCAGGGGCAGCCTACAATGAGCAGTTCTTC
CDR3: CAISPGAAYNEQFF

D: TRBD2
size: many
V: TRBV2
J: TRBJ2-1
DNA: TGTGCCAGCAGGACTAGCGACTACAATGAGCAGTTCTTC
CDR3: CASRTSDYNEQFF

D: TRBD1
size: .
V: TRBV6-6
J: TRBJ2-2
DNA: TGTGCCAGCAGGCCCCGGGACAGATCGAACACCGGGGAGCTGTTTTTT
CDR3: CASRPRDRSNTGELFF

D: .
size: many
V: TRBV6-5
J: TRBJ2-6
DNA: TGTGCCAGCAGCCTCTGGGACGCTGGGGCCAACGTCCTGACTTTC
CDR3: CASSLWDAGANVLTF

D: TRBD2
size: .
V: TRBV28
J: TRBJ2-3
DNA: TGTGCCAGCAGTTTGAACGGACTAGCGGGGGGGATGGGGAAGCAGTATTTT
CDR3: CASSLNGLAGGMGKQYF

D: .
size: .
V: TRBV9
J: TRBJ1-3
DNA: TGTGCCAGCAGCGCACCCGGTTTAGACGGAAACACCATATATTTT
CDR3: CASSAPGLDGNTIYF

D: TRBD1
size: many
V: TRBV19
J: TRBJ1-2
DNA: TGTGCCAGTAGTCCTGGGGGAGACAGGGGATCCTATGGCTACACCTTC
CDR3: CASSPGGDRGSYGYTF

D: .
size: many
V: TRBV20-1
J: TRBJ1-4
DNA: TGCAGTGCCTTGGGGGGGCCTGGGGAAAAACTGTTTTTT
CDR3: CSALGGPGEKLFF

D: .
size: many
V: TRBV25-1
J: TRBJ1-3
DNA: TGTGCCAGCAGTGGATCACTCGGCGGTGGAAACACCATATATTTT
CDR3: CASSGSLGGGNTIYF

D: TRBD2
size: .
V: TRBV3-1
J: TRBJ2-1
DNA: TGTGCCAGCAGCCAAGAAGGTAGAAGGAAAAGCGGGGGGGGTTACTTCTCCTACAATGAGCAGTTCTTC
CDR3: CASSQEGRRKSGGGYFSYNEQFF

D: .
size: many
V: TRBV4-1
J: TRBJ2-4
DNA: TGCGCCAGCAGCCAGGCGGGACAGACCAAAAACATTCAGTACTTC
CDR3: CASSQAGQTKNIQYF

D: .
size: many
V: TRBV7-6
J: TRBJ2-5
DNA: TGTGCCAGCAGCTCCCGGTGGGAAGAGACCCAGTACTTC
CDR3: CASSSRWEETQYF

D: .
size: .
V: TRBV20-1
J: TRBJ1-5
DNA: TGCAGTGCTCCGGACGGGGGTCGGAATCAGCCCCAGCATTTT
CDR3: CSAPDGGRNQPQHF

D: TRBD2
size: few
V: TRBV28
J: TRBJ2-1
DNA: TGTGCCAGCAGTGGGGGTGAGCGGGGGCAATACAATGAGCAGTTCTTC
CDR3: CASSGGERGQYNEQFF

D: .
size: few
V: TRBV20-1
J: TRBJ2-3
DNA: TGCAGTGCGGAGAGGGTCGCGGGCCGGGTGGATACGCAGTATTTT
CDR3: CSAERVAGRVDTQYF

D: .
size: many
V: TRBV7-2
J: TRBJ1-1
DNA: TGTGCCAGCAGCTCCCGAGGGGATGTTCGGGCGGGACATCAAGCTTTCTTT
CDR3: CASSSRGDVRAGHQAFF

D: .
size: few
V: TRBV20-1
J: TRBJ1-2
DNA: TGCAGTGCTAGGGTTAATGGGAACTATGGCTACACCTTC
CDR3: CSARVNGNYGYTF

D: TRBD1
size: many
V: TRBV9
J: TRBJ1-2
DNA: TGTGCCAGCAGCGCCCGGGACAGGGCCATCTATGGCTACACCTTC
CDR3: CASSARDRAIYGYTF

D: .
size: many
V: TRBV7-9
J: TRBJ1-2
DNA: TGTGCCAGCAGCCCCTGGGGGGTGAACTATGGCTACACCTTC
CDR3: CASSPWGVNYGYTF

D: .
size: many
V: TRBV5-1
J: TRBJ1-2
DNA: TGCGCCAGCAGCTTCACTGACAGCTCCTATGGCTACACCTTC
CDR3: CASSFTDSSYGYTF

D: .
size: many
V: TRBV7-2
J: TRBJ1-2
DNA: TGTGCCAGCAGCTTAGTAGGGCAGGGGACTCGCTATGGCTACACCTTC
CDR3: CASSLVGQGTRYGYTF

D: TRBD2
size: many
V: TRBV20-1
J: TRBJ2-5
DNA: TGCAGTGCTGGTAGCGGGGGGGCCGCCGCCGGTCAAGAGACCCAGTACTTC
CDR3: CSAGSGGAAAGQETQYF

D: .
size: few
V: TRBV20-1
J: TRBJ2-6
DNA: TGCAGTGCTAGAGATACTTCTAGCTCTGGGGCCAACGTCCTGACTTTC
CDR3: CSARDTSSSGANVLTF

D: .
size: many
V: TRBV24-1
J: TRBJ2-2
DNA: TGTGCCACCAGTGATTTGGGGATGTCGAACACCGGGGAGCTGTTTTTT
CDR3: CATSDLGMSNTGELFF

D: TRBD1
size: many
V: TRBV28
J: TRBJ1-2
DNA: TGTGCCAGCAGATCCCCAGGGGGCGGTGGCTACACCTTC
CDR3: CASRSPGGGGYTF

D: .
size: few
V: TRBV4-3
J: TRBJ1-2
DNA: TGCGCCAGCAGCCAAGGTCCTGGGGGCTATGGCTACACCTTC
CDR3: CASSQGPGGYGYTF

D: TRBD1
size: .
V: TRBV14
J: TRBJ2-1
DNA: TGTGCCAGCAGCCAGGAAAGCCCGGGACAGGGGGGGAATGAGCAGTTCTTC
CDR3: CASSQESPGQGGNEQFF

D: .
size: many
V: TRBV6-5
J: TRBJ2-7
DNA: TGTGCCAGCAGTTACTCGTTAGACTACGAGCAGTACTTC
CDR3: CASSYSLDYEQYF

D: TRBD1
size: many
V: TRBV10-3
J: TRBJ1-1
DNA: TGTGCCATCAGAACGGGACAGGGGGCTAGTCTCCGGACTGAAGCTTTCTTT
CDR3: CAIRTGQGASLRTEAFF

D: TRBD2
size: .
V: TRBV12-3/TRBV12-4
J: TRBJ2-1
DNA: TGTGCCAGCGTCCTGGAGGCGAGCGGGGGGTACAATGAGCAGTTCTTC
CDR3: CASVLEASGGYNEQFF

D: .
size: many
V: TRBV7-2
J: TRBJ2-1
DNA: TGTGCCAGCAGCCTCAACAAGTACAATGAGCAGTTCTTC
CDR3: CASSLNKYNEQFF

D: TRBD1
size: few
V: TRBV4-2
J: TRBJ2-3
DNA: TGTGCCAGCAGCCAATTGGGACAGGGGGATACGCAGTATTTT
CDR3: CASSQLGQGDTQYF

D: TRBD2
size: few
V: TRBV6-5
J: TRBJ2-7
DNA: TGTGCCAGCAGTTACTCAGGGCTAGCGGGCTCCTACGAGCAGTACTTC
CDR3: CASSYSGLAGSYEQYF

D: .
size: .
V: TRBV20-1
J: TRBJ2-6
DNA: TGCAGTGCCTTACTGAGAGGGCCCGGGGCCAACGTCCTGACTTTC
CDR3: CSALLRGPGANVLTF

D: .
size: many
V: TRBV7-9
J: TRBJ2-2
DNA: TGTGCCAGCAGCATCCAAGACCGGGACCCCCTCGCGAACACCGGGGAGCTGTTTTTT
CDR3: CASSIQDRDPLANTGELFF

D: TRBD1
size: many
V: TRBV2
J: TRBJ2-5
DNA: TGTGCCAGCAGTTCCATTGGACAGGGAGGAGAGACCCAGTACTTC
CDR3: CASSSIGQGGETQYF